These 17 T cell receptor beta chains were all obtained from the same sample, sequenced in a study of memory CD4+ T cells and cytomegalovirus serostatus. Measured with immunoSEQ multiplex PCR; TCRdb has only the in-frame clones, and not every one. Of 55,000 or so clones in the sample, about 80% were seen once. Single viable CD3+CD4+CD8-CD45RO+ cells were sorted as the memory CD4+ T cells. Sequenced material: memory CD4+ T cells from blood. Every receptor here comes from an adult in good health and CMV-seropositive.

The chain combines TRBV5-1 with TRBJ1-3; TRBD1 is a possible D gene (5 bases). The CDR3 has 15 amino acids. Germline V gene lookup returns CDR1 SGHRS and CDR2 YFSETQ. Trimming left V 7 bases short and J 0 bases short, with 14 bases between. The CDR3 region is CASASQAISGNTIYF. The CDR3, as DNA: TGCGCCAGCGCTTCACAGGCGATCTCTGGAAACACCATATATTTT.

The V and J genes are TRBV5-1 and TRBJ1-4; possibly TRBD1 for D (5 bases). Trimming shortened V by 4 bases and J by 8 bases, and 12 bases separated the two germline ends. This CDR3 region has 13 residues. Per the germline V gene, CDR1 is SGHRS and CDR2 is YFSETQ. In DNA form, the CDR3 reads TGCGCCAGCAGCCGACAGTCGCGGGAAAAACTGTTTTTT. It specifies CASSRQSREKLFF.

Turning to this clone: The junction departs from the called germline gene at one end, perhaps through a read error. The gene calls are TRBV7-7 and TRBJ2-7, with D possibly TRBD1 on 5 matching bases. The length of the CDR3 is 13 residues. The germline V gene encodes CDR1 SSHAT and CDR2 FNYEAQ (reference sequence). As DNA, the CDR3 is TGTGCTAGCAGCTTAGCTCAGGGTGACGAGCAGTACTTC. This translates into CASSLAQGDEQYF.

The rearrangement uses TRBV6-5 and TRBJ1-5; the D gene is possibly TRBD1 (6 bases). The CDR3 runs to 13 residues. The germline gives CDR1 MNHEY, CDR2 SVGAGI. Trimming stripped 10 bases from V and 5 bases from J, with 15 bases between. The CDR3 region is CATSQGGDQPQHF. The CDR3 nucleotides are TGTGCCACCTCACAGGGAGGGGATCAGCCCCAGCATTTT.

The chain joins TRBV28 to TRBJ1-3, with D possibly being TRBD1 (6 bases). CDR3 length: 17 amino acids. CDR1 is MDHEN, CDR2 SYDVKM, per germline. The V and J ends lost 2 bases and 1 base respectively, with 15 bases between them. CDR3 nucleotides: TGTGCCAGCAGTTTAAGGGGGACGGGATCATCTGGAAACACCATATATTTT. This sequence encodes CASSLRGTGSSGNTIYF. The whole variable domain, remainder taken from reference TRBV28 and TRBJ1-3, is DVKVTQSSRYLVKRTGEKVFLECVQDMDHENMFWYRQDPGLGLRLIYFSYDVKMKEKGDIPEGYSVSREKKERFSLILESASTNQTSMYLCASSLRGTGSSGNTIYFGEGSWLTVV.

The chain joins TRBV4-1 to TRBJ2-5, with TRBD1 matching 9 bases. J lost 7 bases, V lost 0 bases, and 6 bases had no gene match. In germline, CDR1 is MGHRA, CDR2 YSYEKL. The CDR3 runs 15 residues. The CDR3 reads CASSQEDRGWGTQYF. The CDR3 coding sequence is TGCGCCAGCAGCCAAGAGGACAGGGGATGGGGGACCCAGTACTTC.

CDR3 protein: CASSPSGGGTEAFF. In DNA form, the CDR3 reads TGTGCCAGCAGTCCCTCAGGGGGGGGCACTGAAGCTTTCTTT. This chain links TRBV7-9 with TRBJ1-1, with 7 bases that match TRBD1. Trimming took 6 bases from V and 4 from J; bases not matched to a gene: 8. The CDR3 consists of 14 residues. Per the germline V gene, CDR1 is SEHNR and CDR2 is FQNEAQ (reference sequence).

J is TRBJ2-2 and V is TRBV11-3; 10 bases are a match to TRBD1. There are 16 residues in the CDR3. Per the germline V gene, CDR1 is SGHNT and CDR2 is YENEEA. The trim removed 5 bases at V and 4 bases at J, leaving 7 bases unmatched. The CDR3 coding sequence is TGTGCCAGCAGCCTGGCTGGACAGGGGGGCACCGGGGAGCTGTTTTTT. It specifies CASSLAGQGGTGELFF.

The CDR3 loop reads CASSVTDFDPPETQYF. CDR3 nucleotides: TGTGCCAGCAGTGTAACGGACTTTGATCCCCCAGAGACCCAGTACTTC. The chain is built from TRBV2 and TRBJ2-5, with TRBD2 as a possible D gene (5 bases). V lost 4 bases and J lost 4, with 19 bases in between. Germline V gene lookup returns CDR1 SNHLY and CDR2 FYNNEI. This CDR3 contains 16 residues.

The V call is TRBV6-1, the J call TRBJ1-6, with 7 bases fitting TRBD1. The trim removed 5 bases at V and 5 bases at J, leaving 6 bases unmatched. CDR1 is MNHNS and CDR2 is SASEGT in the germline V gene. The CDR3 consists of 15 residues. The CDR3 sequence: CASSWGQRNNSPLHF. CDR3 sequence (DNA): TGTGCCAGCAGTTGGGGACAGAGGAATAATTCACCCCTCCACTTT.

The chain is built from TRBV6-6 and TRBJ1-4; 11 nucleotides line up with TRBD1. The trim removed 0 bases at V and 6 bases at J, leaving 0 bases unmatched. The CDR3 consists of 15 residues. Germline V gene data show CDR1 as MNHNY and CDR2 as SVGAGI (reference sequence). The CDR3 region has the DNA TGTGCCAGCAGTTACTCGGACAGGGGGCATGAAAAACTGTTTTTT. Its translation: CASSYSDRGHEKLFF.

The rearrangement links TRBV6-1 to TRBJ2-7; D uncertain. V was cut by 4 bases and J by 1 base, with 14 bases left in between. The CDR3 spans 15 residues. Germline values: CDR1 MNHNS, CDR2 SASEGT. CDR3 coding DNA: TGTGCCAGCAGTGTCCAACTTGGGGATTCCTACGAGCAGTACTTC. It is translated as CASSVQLGDSYEQYF.

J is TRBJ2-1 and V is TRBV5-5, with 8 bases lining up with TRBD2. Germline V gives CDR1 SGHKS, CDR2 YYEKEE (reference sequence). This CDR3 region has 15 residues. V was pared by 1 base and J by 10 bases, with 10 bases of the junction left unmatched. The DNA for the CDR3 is TGTGCCAGCAGCTTGAGAGCGGGAGATGGGGCAGAGCAGTTCTTC. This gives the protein CASSLRAGDGAEQFF.

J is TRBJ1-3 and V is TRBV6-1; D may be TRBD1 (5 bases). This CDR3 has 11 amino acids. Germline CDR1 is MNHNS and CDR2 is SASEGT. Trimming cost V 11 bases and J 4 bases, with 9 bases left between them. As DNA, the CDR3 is TGTGCCGCATGGGGGGGAAACACCATATATTTT. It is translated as CAAWGGNTIYF.

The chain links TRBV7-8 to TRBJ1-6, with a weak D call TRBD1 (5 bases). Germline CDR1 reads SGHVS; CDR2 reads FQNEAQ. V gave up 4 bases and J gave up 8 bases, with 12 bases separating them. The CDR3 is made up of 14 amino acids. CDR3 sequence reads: CASSYRDGDSPLHF. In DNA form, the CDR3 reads TGTGCCAGCAGCTACCGGGACGGGGATTCACCCCTCCACTTT.

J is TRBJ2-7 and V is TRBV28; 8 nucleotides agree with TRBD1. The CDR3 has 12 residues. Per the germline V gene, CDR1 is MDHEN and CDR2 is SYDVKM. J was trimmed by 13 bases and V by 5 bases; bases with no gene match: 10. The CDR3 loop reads CASSPGTGRPYF. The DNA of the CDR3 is TGTGCCAGCAGTCCCGGGACAGGCCGCCCTTACTTC.

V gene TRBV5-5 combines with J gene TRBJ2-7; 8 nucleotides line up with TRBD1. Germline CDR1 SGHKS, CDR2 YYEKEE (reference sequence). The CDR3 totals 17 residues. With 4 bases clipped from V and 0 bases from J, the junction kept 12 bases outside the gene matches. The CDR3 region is CASSLGGGQGSSYEQYF. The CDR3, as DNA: TGTGCCAGCAGCCTAGGAGGCGGACAGGGCAGCTCCTACGAGCAGTACTTC.